This T cell receptor (beta chain) originates from a study of sequential checkpoint blockade in melanoma. For the study at large: Arm A got nivolumab then ipilimumab; arm B the reverse, 1:1.

This clone was seen more than once but under ten times. The repertoire was sequenced with immunoSEQ multiplex PCR; TCRdb's copy has only in-frame clones and lacks some. Among over a thousand clones, approximately 22% were seen once, and the ten largest hold approximately 17%. Treatment given: randomized to nivolumab then ipilimumab (arm A) or the reverse (arm B). The CDR3 runs to 14 residues. V was clipped by 5 bases and J by 1 base; unmatched bases: 6. Per germline, CDR1 GTSNPN and CDR2 SVGIG (reference sequence). The starting material was tumor tissue (inferred from file names), obtained from a patient given nivolumab and ipilimumab in sequence. The source is a human donor with melanoma. V and J are TRBV30 and TRBJ2-3, with 7 bases lining up with TRBD2. The CDR3: CAWGGELRTDTQYF. The CDR3 DNA follows: TGTGCCTGGGGGGGGGAGCTTCGCACAGATACGCAGTATTTT.